Given below is one TCR beta chain in context. Its antigen is as yet unknown. The sample originates from a study of OX40 agonist ivuxolimab in advanced cancers. Background on the study: Patients with hepatocellular carcinoma, melanoma, renal cell or head and neck cancer made up the dose-escalation patients.

Regarding the study as a whole: Clonal expansion by week 6 occurred in CD4+ and CD8+ blood T cells (at 0.1 to 3.0 mg/kg). Individuals who were partial responders at 0.1-3.0 mg/kg had clonal expansion that ranked among the lowest.

TCRdb's table, derived via immunoSEQ multiplex PCR, lists solely in-frame clones and lacks some. The sample holds 40,000 to 60,000 clones, around 87% seen once. Germline lookup yields CDR1 MNHEY and CDR2 SVGAGI. The ends lost 2 bases at V and 8 bases at J; junction bases unmatched: 7. The CDR3 covers 16 residues. The rearrangement uses TRBV6-5 and TRBJ2-1; TRBD2 matches at 12 bases. The sequence derives from an adult with an advanced solid tumor such as melanoma, head and neck, liver or kidney cancer. The sample in question was CD4+ or CD8+ T cells sorted from blood, obtained in a trial of the OX40 agonist ivuxolimab. CDR3 region: CASSYPRTSGNDEQFF. In nucleotides, the CDR3 is TGTGCCAGCAGTTACCCGAGGACTAGCGGGAATGATGAGCAGTTCTTC.